This T cell receptor (beta chain) was identified during a study of neoadjuvant anti-PD-1 for oral cavity cancer (dated by TCRdb to the early 2020s). General notes on the study: Three to four biweekly doses of nivolumab at 3 mg/kg were mostly administered to patients before curative-intent surgical resection. The parent correlative cohort had roughly 12 patients and a response rate of about 31%. Patients who did not progress were given a fourth nivolumab dose at about day 43 and had definitive surgical resection on days 50-56. Patients with complete response, partial response or stable disease by RECIST 1.1 were defined as responders, whereas patients with progression were defined as non-responders.

The sample's time point label, decoded: after neoadjuvant nivolumab, at surgical resection. Patients had been newly diagnosed with stage II-IVA oral cavity squamous cell carcinoma, and no prior systemic or radiation treatment had been given to the patients. Everyone in the cohort had locally advanced, HPV-negative oral cavity squamous cell carcinoma. No culture maintenance or expansion was done, as the peripheral blood mononuclear cells went straight to analysis. The samples were obtained from a longitudinal correlative study of a single-arm phase II trial testing neoadjuvant nivolumab in oral cavity squamous cell carcinoma. Subject-matched pre- and post-treatment PBMCs and tumors from three responders and three non-responders were subjected to genomic DNA-based TCRbeta sequencing. Peripheral blood mononuclear cells were collected before nivolumab treatment and again after treatment, at the time of surgery. Genomic DNA was isolated from PBMCs using the Maxwell RSC DNA from Cells kit.

As to this clone: The antigen it binds to is not known. This CDR3 is missing its conserved last phenylalanine or tryptophan, likely due to a read error. Because the CDR3's place on the DNA is in doubt, the DNA is left out and the CDR3 is given as listed by TCRdb.

Results the study describes overall, beyond this receptor: TCR analyses included only three patients per response group, and the authors called for larger cohorts for validation. Higher pretreatment blood Treg/Th17 ratios correlated with higher pretreatment blood TCRbeta clonality and lower post-treatment tumor TCRbeta clonality. After neoadjuvant nivolumab, non-responders showed significantly higher T cell clonality (Gini index) in PBMCs than responders did.

With termini counted, the CDR3 has 10 amino acids. CDR1 and CDR2 were assigned from the germline V gene (reference sequence) as DFQATT and SNEGSKA. For deep sequencing, each PBMC sample was run in six replicates, with libraries mostly built from approximately 500 ng of input genomic DNA. Following the manufacturer's instructions, the team built TCRbeta libraries using the immunoSEQ hsTCRbeta kit. The completed libraries were mixed into a single pool at 3 nM, then sequenced with an Illumina NovaSeq 6000 S4 flow cell. The authors' pipeline ran thus. The immunoSEQ Analyzer was used for raw data preprocessing and quality control. The analysis was restricted to productive rearrangements, with each unique CDR3 amino acid sequence defining a clonotype. Repertoire clonality was estimated as the Gini-Simpson index, computed with the R package tcR. Student's t test was used to compare Gini indices, while Pearson correlation assessed associations with tumor size change. TCRdb obtained this table from immuneACCESS and retained in-frame rearrangements with V and J assigned. These tables miss some clones; where compared with another copy, unresolved V genes account for less than half of the shortfall, and the remainder is unexplained. Clonal size and the V and J genes are those of that table, whereas D and trimming came from the DNA. The sample table lists some 15,000 clones, 76% of them with a count of one. Jointly, the top ten make up 2% to 2.5% of the sample.

The sample consisted of PBMCs, taken after nivolumab (anti-PD-1) treatment. The TCR was taken from a person aged 35-79 years with oral cavity squamous cell carcinoma. Here the chain combines TRBV20-1 and TRBJ1-4; the table gives TRBD1 as D, unverified against the DNA. The CDR3 loop reads CSPRDRTQMG.